This T cell receptor (beta chain) emerged from a study of blood T cell repertoires in COVID-19 (dated by TCRdb to 2019 to 2021). With regard to the full study: Collaborator samples came from the United States, Italy and Spain and covered acute and convalescent phases of COVID-19. Nearly every sample came with metadata listing a de-identified subject ID, COVID-19 status, age in years and sex. Samples were obtained from the ongoing ImmuneRACE study (first 160 participants) and from some 1,300 subjects provided by 6 global collaborators. Deeply sampled blood TCRbeta repertoires from subjects exposed to, actively infected with, or recovered from COVID-19 were included in the dataset. Where available, HLA class I and class II types were taken from metadata supplied by the sample provider and were not determined by assay-based typing. The repertoires were released in a freely available public database intended as a resource for research on the immune response to SARS-CoV-2. The material from the prospective study consisted of cDNA or gDNA derived from T cells, B-cell-depleted T cells, or PBMCs. What the research found in general, with its limitations: How much clinical and demographic metadata was included differed by source and by participant, and the metadata was provided uncurated.

Note on this clone: Its antigen remains undetermined. The sample holds no much larger clone one base away, and base qualities are not on file.

The immunoSEQ Assay, a bias-controlled multiplex PCR, was used to amplify TCRbeta CDR3 regions from genomic DNA. In the original analysis: Nucleated cell counts per sample were estimated from amplification of reference gene primers within the assay. Sequence reads were collapsed and filtered to measure the absolute abundance of every unique TCRbeta CDR3 rearrangement. For each sample, productive Simpson clonality was calculated as the square root of Simpson's diversity index across productive rearrangements. TCRdb stores this immuneACCESS table with in-frame sequences only. Part of the clones is absent; in the studies checked, under half of the shortfall reflects unresolved V genes, and no reason is known for the rest. V and J calls and clone size follow that table, whereas D and trimming were derived from the DNA. For this sample the table gives approximately 220,000 clones, of which about four fifths were detected only once. The ten top clones hold about 4.4% of the sample.

The collaborating institutions used their own protocols to collect whole blood in K2EDTA tubes. For TCRbeta analysis, collaborators shipped samples as frozen whole blood, isolated PBMCs, or DNA extracted from either of those sample types. In the germline V gene, CDR1 corresponds to MNHEY and CDR2 to SVGAGI. Trimming at the junction amounts to 5 bases on V and 4 bases on J, and the germline ends lie 14 bases apart. The CDR3 covers 14 residues, taking in both the cysteine and the phenylalanine. Kept here is only the CDR3 DNA, which spans 42 bases and is read in frame from base 1. Sequenced sample: peripheral blood. The receptor was derived from a woman in her 70s with acute or convalescent COVID-19. The sequence links TRBV6-5 to TRBJ1-2; TRBD1 is a possible D gene, resting on 6 matching bases. The DNA reads as follows: TGTGCCAGCAGTACGACAGGAGCTCTCTATGGCTACACCTTC. This is translated as CASSTTGALYGYTF.